The 6 T cell receptor beta chains reported below all come from one sample, sequenced in a study of somatic mutations in cytotoxic T cells in rheumatoid arthritis. Method: immunoSEQ multiplex PCR; TCRdb's copy keeps in-frame clones and lacks some. This table holds about 19,000 clones, approximately 87% found once. Specimen: CD8+ T cells sorted from blood. Every receptor here comes from a man aged 40-49 years in good health.

The chain employs TRBV28 and TRBJ1-1, with a tentative D call TRBD1 (5 bases). In germline, CDR1 is MDHEN, CDR2 SYDVKM. Between the trimmed V and J ends, which lost 3 bases and 4 bases, there was a span of 12 bases. The CDR3 contains 14 residues. This CDR3 reads CASSFIRQSTEAFF. The CDR3, as DNA: TGTGCCAGCAGTTTTATTCGACAGAGCACTGAAGCTTTCTTT. The whole variable domain, remainder taken from reference TRBV28 and TRBJ1-1, is DVKVTQSSRYLVKRTGEKVFLECVQDMDHENMFWYRQDPGLGLRLIYFSYDVKMKEKGDIPEGYSVSREKKERFSLILESASTNQTSMYLCASSFIRQSTEAFFGQGTRLTVV.

V is TRBV27 and J is TRBJ1-1; D is unresolved. Germline loops: CDR1 MNHEY, CDR2 SMNVEV (reference sequence). The CDR3 sequence is 15 residues long. Deletions cut 0 bases from V and 0 bases from J, with 8 bases between. CDR3 DNA sequence: TGTGCCAGCAGTTTATCGGGCACCATGAACACTGAAGCTTTCTTT. Translating gives CASSLSGTMNTEAFF.

The chain is built from TRBV27 and TRBJ2-7; TRBD2 matches at 8 bases. This CDR3 region has 15 residues. CDR1 and CDR2 (germline): MNHEY, SMNVEV (reference sequence). Trimming at V came to 6 bases and at J to 0 bases, leaving 7 bases not matched to a gene. CDR3 region: CASSLSGVSSYEQYF. CDR3 in DNA: TGTGCCAGCAGCCTTAGCGGGGTAAGCTCCTACGAGCAGTACTTC.

This chain joins TRBV28 and TRBJ2-7; possibly TRBD2 for D (6 bases). Germline V CDR1 and CDR2: MDHEN, SYDVKM. This CDR3 is built from 15 residues. Trimming removed 2 bases at V and 2 bases at J, with 13 bases between. As DNA, the CDR3 is TGTGCCAGCAGTTTAGAGGCGGGACTTACCTACGAGCAGTACTTC. Protein: CASSLEAGLTYEQYF.

The chain recombines TRBV7-9 with TRBJ2-7, with 8 bases matching TRBD2. The germline V gene encodes CDR1 SEHNR and CDR2 FQNEAQ (reference sequence). With V trimmed by 4 bases and J by 3 bases, 11 bases remained unmatched. This CDR3 contains 16 residues. The CDR3 reads CASSSGGGGINYEQYF. The CDR3 DNA reads as TGTGCCAGCAGCTCGGGGGGGGGAGGGATTAACTACGAGCAGTACTTC.

V is TRBV7-9 and J is TRBJ1-1; no clear D. The CDR3 extends over 13 amino acids. V shed 2 bases and J shed 0 bases, with 4 bases lying between them. Germline V gene data show CDR1 as SEHNR and CDR2 as FQNEAQ (reference sequence). The CDR3 loop reads CASSLQVNTEAFF. For the CDR3, the DNA is TGTGCCAGCAGCTTACAAGTGAACACTGAAGCTTTCTTT.